The 2 T cell receptor beta chains in this list originate from one sample, sequenced in a study of response to subunit inactivated influenza vaccine. In TCRdb, the RT-PCR reads were re-called with MiXCR into one record per CDR3 protein. Of over 800,000 distinct CDR3 sequences in the sample, less than 25% were seen once. Sequencing used PBMCs from blood, obtained about 5 days after vaccination. These receptors were taken from a man aged 50 or older who received an inactivated influenza vaccine.

This clonotype was counted between two and nine times. The rearrangement uses TRBV5-1 and TRBJ2-1; 13 nucleotides align to TRBD2. The CDR3 has 15 amino acids. Germline CDR1 reads SGHRS; CDR2 reads YFSETQ. With 5 bases clipped from V and 9 bases from J, the junction kept 8 bases outside the gene matches. The CDR3 DNA sequence: TGCGCCAGCAGAGTAACTAGCGGGAGGGCCACTGAGCAGTTCTTC. Its translation is CASRVTSGRATEQFF.

V usage is TRBV10-3 and J usage is TRBJ1-1, with D hard to call. V was cut by 6 bases and J by 1 base, with 3 bases left in between. The CDR3 length is 11 residues. CDR1 ENHRY and CDR2 SYGVKD come from the germline V gene. The CDR3 spells CAISENTEAFF. The CDR3 nucleotides are TGTGCCATCAGCGAGAACACTGAAGCTTTCTTT.